Listed here are 11 T cell receptor beta chains from one sample, sequenced in a study of cytomegalovirus exposure and HLA in healthy donors. Sequencing was performed with immunoSEQ multiplex PCR; in TCRdb, only in-frame clones are kept and a portion is missing. This sample yields roughly 180,000 clones, of which about 89% are seen a single time; 6% to 8% belongs to the top ten. Sequencing was done on a sample of PBMCs. The receptor set was obtained from a young man in good health and CMV-seropositive.

J is TRBJ1-1 and V is TRBV30, with a tentative D call TRBD1 (5 bases). The CDR3 is 13 residues long. Germline CDR1 is GTSNPN and CDR2 is SVGIG (reference sequence). The V end was cut by 0 bases, the J end by 3 bases, with 8 bases between. DNA for the CDR3: TGTGCCTGGAGTGTCGGAGGGGACACTGAAGCTTTCTTT. This translates into CAWSVGGDTEAFF.

This chain links TRBV2 with TRBJ2-5; no clear D gene. The DNA end lines up better with TRBJ2-7; the J call may be wrong. Germline CDR1 is SNHLY and CDR2 is FYNNEI. This CDR3 comprises 12 residues. The CDR3 loop is CASSVDPYEQYF. The CDR3, as DNA: TGTGCCAGCAGTGTGGACCCCTACGAGCAGTACTTC.

The chain couples TRBV12-5 to TRBJ2-2; no reliable D call. The CDR3 extends over 13 amino acids. From germline, CDR1 is LGHNT and CDR2 FRNRAP. Trimming took off 3 bases at V and 5 bases at J, with 7 bases between the two ends. The CDR3 loop reads CASGLRVTGELFF. Written as DNA, the CDR3 is TGTGCTAGTGGTTTAAGGGTTACCGGGGAGCTGTTTTTT.

This chain links TRBV9 with TRBJ1-5; weak D call: TRBD1 (5 bases). Germline V gives CDR1 SGDLS, CDR2 YYNGEE. The V end was cut by 3 bases, the J end by 0 bases, with 7 bases between. This CDR3 is 14 amino acids long. The CDR3 region has the DNA TGTGCCAGCAGCGGGGACGGTAGCAATCAGCCCCAGCATTTT. This encodes CASSGDGSNQPQHF.

This chain uses TRBV4-1 with TRBJ2-7; tentatively, D is TRBD1 (6 bases). CDR3 length: 13 amino acids. V was clipped by 6 bases and J by 2 bases, with 11 bases between them. Germline V gene data show CDR1 as MGHRA and CDR2 as YSYEKL. CDR3 sequence: CASRQTGTYEQYF. For the CDR3, the DNA is TGCGCCAGCAGACAGACAGGAACCTACGAGCAGTACTTC.

The chain is built from TRBV7-8 and TRBJ1-2; no firm D call. The CDR3 runs to 13 residues. In germline, CDR1 is SGHVS, CDR2 FQNEAQ. Trimming pared 2 bases from V and 10 bases from J, leaving 14 bases between. The CDR3 coding sequence is TGTGCCAGCAGCTTATACGTTCTAGGAGACTACACCTTC. It specifies CASSLYVLGDYTF.

The chain has TRBV7-2 and TRBJ1-5; D call uncertain. V lost 1 base and J 6 bases, leaving 7 bases between the germline ends. The CDR3 extends over 13 amino acids. The germline V gene encodes CDR1 SGHTA and CDR2 FQGNSA. The CDR3 DNA reads as TGTGCCAGCAGCTTAGATAAGGGTCAGCCCCAGCATTTT. Its translation: CASSLDKGQPQHF.

The rearrangement joins TRBV7-3 to TRBJ1-2; no reliable D call. Germline V gives CDR1 SGHTA, CDR2 FQGTGA. V gave up 5 bases and J gave up 8 bases, with 15 bases separating them. The CDR3 loop spans 13 amino acids. Here the CDR3 DNA reads TGTGCCAGCAGCCCCACGGGGTTGGGCGGCTACACCTTC. Its translation: CASSPTGLGGYTF.

The J gene is TRBJ2-2, the V gene TRBV6-5, with D unclear. Germline CDR1 reads MNHEY; CDR2 reads SVGAGI. Between the trimmed V and J ends, which lost 0 bases and 0 bases, there was a span of 5 bases. The CDR3 extends over 15 amino acids. The CDR3 region has the DNA TGTGCCAGCAGTTACTCCTTTGCGAACACCGGGGAGCTGTTTTTT. Encoded protein: CASSYSFANTGELFF.

In regard to this clone: The sample carries other DNA sequences with the same CDR3. The chain links TRBV28 to TRBJ1-2, with 9 bases aligning to TRBD1. V lost 6 bases, J lost 4 bases, and 3 bases stayed unmatched. Germline values: CDR1 MDHEN, CDR2 SYDVKM. This CDR3 comprises 13 residues. In DNA form, the CDR3 reads TGTGCCAGCAGCCTGACAGGGGGCTATGGCTACACCTTC. It is translated as CASSLTGGYGYTF.

V usage is TRBV11-2 and J usage is TRBJ2-7; D is unclear. The CDR3 runs to 11 residues. The germline gives CDR1 SGHAT, CDR2 FQNNGV. Trimming pared 1 base from V and 6 bases from J, leaving 4 bases between. CDR3 sequence (DNA): TGTGCCAGCAGCTTAGGATTCGAGCAGTACTTC. Its protein is CASSLGFEQYF.